This T cell receptor (beta chain) appears in the sequencing data of a study of T cells in Graves' hyperthyroidism and ophthalmopathy. General study results and limits: A 13 V-J signature model discriminated ophthalmopathy versus stable hyperthyroidism. Most thyroid-expanded clonotypes above 0.001 were also found in blood.

It was uncontrolled infection, other autoimmune disease, pregnancy or lactation that excluded patients. Germline-derived CDR1 and CDR2 are SGHRS and YFSETQ. CDR3 length: 14 residues. In regard to this clonotype: Its antigen is unidentified. A junction boundary mismatches the germline segment, possibly from a read error.

Amplified TCR beta CDR3 regions derived from RNA transcripts. HTBI primers were employed in a first-round RT-PCR of the TCR CDR3. MiXCR, applied by TCRdb to the multiplex PCR reads, yields one record per CDR3 protein. Of more than 500,000 distinct CDR3 sequences in the sample, roughly 15% were seen once. V and J are TRBV5-1 and TRBJ1-2, with TRBD1 identical over 9 bases. The sequenced material came from blood. The clonotype originates from a woman between 40 and 55 years old with Graves' hyperthyroidism. CDR3 sequence reads: CASGLGDREHGYTF. The CDR3 DNA reads TGCGCCAGCGGCTTGGGGGACAGGGAGCATGGCTACACCTTC.